The 8 T cell receptor beta chains below were found in one sample sequenced in a study of cytomegalovirus exposure and HLA in healthy donors. Produced via immunoSEQ multiplex PCR; TCRdb's table is partial and in-frame only. The sample has 110,000 to 150,000 clones; approximately 84% are singletons. Specimen: PBMCs. These receptors came from a woman in her 30s in good health and CMV-seronegative.

V and J are TRBV5-4 and TRBJ2-7, with TRBD2 matching 13 bases. The ends lost 4 bases at V and 7 bases at J; junction bases unmatched: 8. The CDR3 runs 15 residues. CDR1 SGHNT and CDR2 YYREEE come from the germline V gene (reference sequence). The DNA of the CDR3 is TGTGCCAGCAGCAAGGGACTAGCGGGGTTGAGAGAGCAGTACTTC. Its protein is CASSKGLAGLREQYF.

CDR3 coding DNA: TGTGCCAGTAGTATTTTGGGCGCGGAAAAACTGTTTTTT. Protein sequence: CASSILGAEKLFF. The genes are TRBV19 and TRBJ1-4; no firm D call. V lost 3 bases and J lost 8, with 10 bases in between. This CDR3 spans 13 amino acids. From germline, CDR1 is LNHDA and CDR2 SQIVND (reference sequence).

The J gene is TRBJ1-6, the V gene TRBV7-2; tentative D call: TRBD1 (5 bases). V gave up 6 bases and J gave up 9 bases, with 15 bases separating them. CDR1 SGHTA and CDR2 FQGNSA come from the germline V gene. This CDR3 region has 14 residues. CDR3 loop: CASSISRALSPLHF. For the CDR3, the DNA is TGTGCCAGCAGTATCTCCAGGGCGCTTTCACCCCTCCACTTT.

This clone has only one observation. The chain uses TRBV19 and TRBJ2-3; 8 nucleotides align to TRBD1. Germline lookup yields CDR1 LNHDA and CDR2 SQIVND (reference sequence). The CDR3 is 15 residues long. The J segment lost 1 base and the V segment lost 4 bases, leaving 4 bases of the junction unmatched. This CDR3 is CASSTRTGRTDTQYF. The CDR3 DNA sequence: TGTGCCAGTAGTACCCGGACAGGGCGCACAGATACGCAGTATTTT.

The V and J genes are TRBV12-5 and TRBJ1-3; D not certain. Germline loops: CDR1 LGHNT, CDR2 FRNRAP. The CDR3 spans 16 residues. V dropped 3 bases and J dropped 0 bases, with 12 bases sitting between them. The CDR3 here is CASGLVSGTSGNTIYF. CDR3 in DNA: TGTGCTAGTGGTTTAGTTTCGGGTACCTCTGGAAACACCATATATTTT.

In this sample, this clone turned up a few times. The CDR3 loop is CASSTGPDSPLHF. The CDR3 DNA reads TGTGCCAGCTCGACAGGGCCCGATTCACCCCTCCACTTT. The V and J genes are TRBV18 and TRBJ1-6, with 7 bases matching TRBD1. The V and J ends lost 6 bases and 8 bases, in that order; junction bases with no gene match: 4. The CDR3 runs to 13 residues. Per the germline V gene, CDR1 is KGHSH and CDR2 is LQKENI. The entire variable domain, with the rest obtained from reference TRBV18 and TRBJ1-6, is as follows: NAGVMQNPRHLVRRRGQEARLRCSPMKGHSHVYWYRQLPEEGLKFMVYLQKENIIDESGMPKERFSAEFPKEGPSILRIQQVVRGDSAAYFCASSTGPDSPLHFGNGTRLTVT.

The chain combines TRBV5-6 with TRBJ2-1; D uncertain. This CDR3 is 14 amino acids long. V was clipped by 2 bases and J by 1 base, with 7 bases between them. Germline V gene data show CDR1 as SGHDT and CDR2 as YYEEEE. The CDR3 loop is CASSFRVSYNEQFF. The CDR3 DNA is TGTGCCAGCAGCTTCCGGGTTTCCTACAATGAGCAGTTCTTC. Together with reference TRBV5-6 and TRBJ2-1, the CDR3 gives the full variable domain: DAGVTQSPTHLIKTRGQQVTLRCSPKSGHDTVSWYQQALGQGPQFIFQYYEEEERQRGNFPDRFSGHQFPNYSSELNVNALLLGDSALYLCASSFRVSYNEQFFGPGTRLTVL.

The chain uses TRBV4-1 and TRBJ2-2; maybe TRBD1 (6 bases). The germline V gene has CDR1 MGHRA and CDR2 YSYEKL. The ends were cut back, 2 bases at V and 9 bases at J, with 16 bases in the middle. The CDR3 loop spans 15 amino acids. CDR3 loop: CASSQSGTIGRELFF. DNA of the CDR3: TGCGCCAGCAGCCAATCCGGGACAATAGGCCGGGAGCTGTTTTTT.